What follows describes a single T cell receptor beta chain. Assay runs were performed at deep level. Repertoires were generated with immunoSEQ multiplex PCR, while TCRdb's copy carries only in-frame clones and drops some. The data contain over 2,000,000 clones, just under 95% of them singletons. Terminally differentiated effector memory CD45RA+ cells were excluded by CCR7 positive selection of CD45RO-negative cells. CDR1 SGHTA and CDR2 FQGNSA come from the germline V gene. There are 18 residues in the CDR3. J gave up 0 bases and V 0 bases, and 8 bases lay outside the gene matches. The source of the sample is a study of shared clonotypes between healthy human individuals. Background on the study: Each donor had three CD4 naive, three CD4 memory, two CD8 naive and one CD8 memory plate.

The chain has TRBV7-2 and TRBJ2-1, with 7 bases lining up with TRBD2. Sequences were obtained from naive CD8+ T cells from PBMCs. This clonotype was obtained from a man aged 18-30 years in good health. Some clones in this sample may be carry-over from other donors' samples. The CDR3 is CASSLAKVAGDSYNEQFF. Here the CDR3 DNA reads TGTGCCAGCAGCTTAGCTAAGGTAGCGGGCGACTCCTACAATGAGCAGTTCTTC.